This TCR beta chain was identified during a study of blood T cell repertoires in COVID-19. Original analysis: Reference gene primer amplification gave estimated nucleated cell counts. The protocol was immunoSEQ multiplex PCR, while the TCRdb copy is restricted to in-frame clones and leaves out a portion. The DNA was the basis for D and trimming; V, J and clone size are from that table. The sample records under 250,000 clones, 65% to 85% being singletons. The CDR3 extends over 16 amino acids. CDR1 ENHRY and CDR2 SYGVKD come from the germline V gene. Unmatched junction bases numbered 12, after V lost 6 bases and J lost 3 bases.

This TCR was recovered from a woman of 80 years or more with acute or convalescent COVID-19. The chain uses TRBV10-3 and TRBJ2-7; 9 nucleotides agree with TRBD1. Sample: peripheral blood. The CDR3 coding sequence is TGTGCCATCAGGGGGACAGGGAGTAAGGGGATCTACGAGCAGTACTTC. Its translation is CAIRGTGSKGIYEQYF.